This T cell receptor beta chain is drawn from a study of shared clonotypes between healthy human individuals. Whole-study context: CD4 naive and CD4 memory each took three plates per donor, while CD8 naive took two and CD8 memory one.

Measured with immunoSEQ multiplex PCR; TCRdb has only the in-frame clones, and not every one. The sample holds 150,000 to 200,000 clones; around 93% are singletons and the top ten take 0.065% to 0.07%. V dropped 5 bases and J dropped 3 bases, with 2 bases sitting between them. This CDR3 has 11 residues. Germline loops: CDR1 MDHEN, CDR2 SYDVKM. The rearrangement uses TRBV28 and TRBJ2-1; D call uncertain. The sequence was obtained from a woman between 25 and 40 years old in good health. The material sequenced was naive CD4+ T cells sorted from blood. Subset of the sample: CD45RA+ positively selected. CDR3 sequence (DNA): TGTGCCAGCAGTCACTACAATGAGCAGTTCTTC. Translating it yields CASSHYNEQFF.